The 10 T cell receptor beta chains below were found in one sample sequenced in a study of T cells in localized non-small cell lung cancer. Libraries were prepared by immunoSEQ multiplex PCR; TCRdb keeps only in-frame clonotypes and omits some of them. This sample carries 100,000 to 150,000 clones, roughly 90% of them seen once, and the ten largest clones take around 1.7%. This sample comprised peripheral blood, obtained before any cancer treatment. The receptors were sampled from a female donor at least 60 years old with stage I lung adenocarcinoma.

The chain recombines TRBV6-5 with TRBJ2-7; D gene unclear. Trimming pared 5 bases from V and 1 base from J, leaving 15 bases between. The CDR3 consists of 15 residues. Looked up from germline, CDR1 is MNHEY and CDR2 is SVGAGI. CDR3 region: CASSPPDKGSYEQYF. CDR3 coding DNA: TGTGCCAGCAGTCCTCCCGACAAGGGTTCCTACGAGCAGTACTTC.

The chain has TRBV7-3 and TRBJ2-3, with D tentatively TRBD1 (6 bases). Trimming took 5 bases from V and 6 from J, leaving 24 bases between them. Germline CDR1 is SGHTA and CDR2 is FQGTGA. The CDR3 contains 17 residues. The CDR3 sequence: CASSPTGRQAHSDTQYF. The DNA of the CDR3 is TGTGCCAGCAGCCCCACGGGGAGACAGGCGCATTCGGATACGCAGTATTTT.

The V and J genes are TRBV7-6 and TRBJ2-7; TRBD2 is a possible D gene (6 bases). V lost 4 bases and J lost 6, with 19 bases in between. The CDR3 contains 15 residues. Germline V gene lookup returns CDR1 SGHVS and CDR2 FNYEAQ. The CDR3 spells CASSSTRDSGAEQYF. CDR3 DNA: TGTGCCAGCAGCTCCACAAGGGACTCCGGCGCCGAGCAGTACTTC.

Written as DNA, the CDR3 is TGTGCCAGCAGCCTGGACAGCCAAAGCACAGATACGCAGTATTTT. Its protein product is CASSLDSQSTDTQYF. The rearrangement links TRBV5-6 to TRBJ2-3, with a weak D call TRBD1 (6 bases). The CDR3 length is 15 residues. V lost 4 bases and J lost 0, with 12 bases in between. Germline assignment: CDR1 SGHDT and CDR2 YYEEEE.

V and J are TRBV28 and TRBJ2-6; 8 bases align to TRBD1. Germline V lookup: CDR1 MDHEN, CDR2 SYDVKM. The J segment lost 0 bases and the V segment lost 1 base, leaving 5 bases of the junction unmatched. The CDR3 spans 18 residues. The CDR3 loop is CASSLLGQAYSGANVLTF. CDR3 nucleotide sequence: TGTGCCAGCAGTTTATTGGGACAGGCGTACTCTGGGGCCAACGTCCTGACTTTC.

The chain links TRBV19 to TRBJ2-1, with 13 positions matching TRBD2. The germline gives CDR1 LNHDA, CDR2 SQIVND (reference sequence). V lost 5 bases, J lost 9 bases, and 7 bases stayed unmatched. CDR3 length: 15 residues. CDR3 bases: TGTGCCAGTAGTCAACTAGCGGGAGGGCCGGGTGAGCAGTTCTTC. Translated: CASSQLAGGPGEQFF.

This clone showed up just once. The gene calls are TRBV5-5 and TRBJ2-7, with D uncertain. This CDR3 contains 13 residues. Trimming took off 1 base at V and 6 bases at J, with 11 bases between the two ends. Per the germline V gene, CDR1 is SGHKS and CDR2 is YYEKEE (reference sequence). The CDR3 here is CASSLNLGPEQYF. DNA of the CDR3: TGTGCCAGCAGCTTGAATTTAGGGCCCGAGCAGTACTTC.

Regarding this clone: Distinct nucleotide sequences in the sample also encode this CDR3. The CDR3 nucleotides read TGCGCCAGCAGCTTGGAGGGTAGCGGTAGCTCCTACAATGAGCAGTTCTTC. This codes for CASSLEGSGSSYNEQFF. The chain links TRBV5-1 to TRBJ2-1, with D tentatively TRBD2 (6 bases). The CDR3 runs to 17 residues. Trimming removed 0 bases from V and 0 bases from J, with 13 bases in between. The V gene's germline CDR1 is SGHRS and CDR2 YFSETQ.

The table lists this clone with a count of one. The chain links TRBV4-1 to TRBJ2-1; TRBD2 is a possible D gene (5 bases). V lost 0 bases, J lost 0 bases, and 6 bases lay in between. Germline V lookup: CDR1 MGHRA, CDR2 YSYEKL. CDR3 length equals 15 residues. The CDR3 nucleotides read TGCGCCAGCAGCCAAGAGGGGAGCTCCTACAATGAGCAGTTCTTC. This codes for CASSQEGSSYNEQFF.

V is TRBV7-8 and J is TRBJ1-5; no clear D. The CDR3 runs to 14 residues. Germline V gene sequence: CDR1 SGHVS, CDR2 FQNEAQ. Trimming took 3 bases from V and 5 from J, leaving 11 bases between them. CDR3 sequence: CASSFLVFDQPQHF. The CDR3 coding sequence is TGTGCCAGCAGCTTTTTAGTTTTCGATCAGCCCCAGCATTTT.